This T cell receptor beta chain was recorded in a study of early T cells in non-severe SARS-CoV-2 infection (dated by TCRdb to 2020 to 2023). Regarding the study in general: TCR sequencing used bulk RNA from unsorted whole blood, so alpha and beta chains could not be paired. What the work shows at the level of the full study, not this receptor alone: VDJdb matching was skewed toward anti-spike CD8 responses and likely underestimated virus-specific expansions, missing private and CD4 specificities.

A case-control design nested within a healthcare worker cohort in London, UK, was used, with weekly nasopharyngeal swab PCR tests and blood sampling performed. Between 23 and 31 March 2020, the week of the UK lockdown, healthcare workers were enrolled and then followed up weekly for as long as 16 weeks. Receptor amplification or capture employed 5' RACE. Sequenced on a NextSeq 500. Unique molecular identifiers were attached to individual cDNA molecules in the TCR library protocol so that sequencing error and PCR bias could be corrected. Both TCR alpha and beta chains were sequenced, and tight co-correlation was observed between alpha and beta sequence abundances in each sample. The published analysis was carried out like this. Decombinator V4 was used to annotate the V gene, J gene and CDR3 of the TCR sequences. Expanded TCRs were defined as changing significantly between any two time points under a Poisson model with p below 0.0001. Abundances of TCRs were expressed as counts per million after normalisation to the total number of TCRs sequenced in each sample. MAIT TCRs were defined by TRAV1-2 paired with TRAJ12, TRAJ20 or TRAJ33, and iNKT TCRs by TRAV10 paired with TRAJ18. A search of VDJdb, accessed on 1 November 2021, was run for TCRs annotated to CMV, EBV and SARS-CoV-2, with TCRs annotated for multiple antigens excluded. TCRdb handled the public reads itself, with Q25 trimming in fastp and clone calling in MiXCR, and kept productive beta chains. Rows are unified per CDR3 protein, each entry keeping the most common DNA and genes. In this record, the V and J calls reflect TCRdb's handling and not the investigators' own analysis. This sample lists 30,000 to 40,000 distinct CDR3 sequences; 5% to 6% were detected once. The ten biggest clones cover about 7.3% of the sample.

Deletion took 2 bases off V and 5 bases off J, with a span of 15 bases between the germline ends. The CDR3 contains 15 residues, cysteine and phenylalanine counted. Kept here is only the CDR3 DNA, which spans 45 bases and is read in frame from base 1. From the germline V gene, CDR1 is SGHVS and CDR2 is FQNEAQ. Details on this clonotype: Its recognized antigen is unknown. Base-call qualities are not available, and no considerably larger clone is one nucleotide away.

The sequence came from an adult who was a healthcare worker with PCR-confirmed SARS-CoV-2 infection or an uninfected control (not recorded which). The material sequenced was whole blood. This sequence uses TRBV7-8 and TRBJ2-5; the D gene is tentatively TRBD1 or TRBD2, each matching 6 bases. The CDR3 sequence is CASSLLVGGFETQYF. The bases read TGTGCCAGCAGCTTACTAGTAGGGGGGTTTGAGACCCAGTACTTC. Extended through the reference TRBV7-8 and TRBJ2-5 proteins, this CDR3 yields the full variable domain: GAGVSQSPRYKVAKRGQDVALRCDPISGHVSLFWYQQALGQGPEFLTYFQNEAQLDKSGLPSDRFFAERPEGSVSTLKIQRTQQEDSAVYLCASSLLVGGFETQYFGPGTRLLVL.